The next 15 T cell receptor beta chains were all read from a single sample in a study of cytomegalovirus exposure and HLA in healthy donors. In the PCR, 60 Vbeta and 13 Jbeta primers were used. Assay used: immunoSEQ multiplex PCR; TCRdb lists only in-frame clones, some missing. Counted here are around 200,000 clones, 85% to 90% occurring once; the ten biggest clones make up about 1%. Sequencing was done on a sample of PBMCs. The receptors shown here come from a woman under 30 in good health and CMV-seronegative.

CDR3 bases: TGTGCCAGCAGCTTAAGGCCCGGACTAGCGGGAGGACCAGATACGCAGTATTTT. Amino acid sequence: CASSLRPGLAGGPDTQYF. The chain links TRBV7-3 to TRBJ2-3; 14 bases fit TRBD2. Per the germline V gene, CDR1 is SGHTA and CDR2 is FQGTGA. The trim removed 1 base at V and 4 bases at J, leaving 7 bases unmatched. There are 18 residues in the CDR3.

The genes are TRBV5-4 and TRBJ2-1; 9 bases line up with TRBD2. This CDR3 is 15 amino acids long. CDR1 is SGHNT and CDR2 is YYREEE in the germline V gene (reference sequence). The junction had 11 bases not matched to a gene; V was cut back by 5 bases and J by 8 bases. The DNA of the CDR3 is TGTGCCAGCAGTTATGCGGGAGGGCTTAACTATGAGCAGTTCTTC. Protein sequence: CASSYAGGLNYEQFF.

V is TRBV25-1 and J is TRBJ1-1; D is unclear. The ends were cut back, 6 bases at V and 1 base at J, with 18 bases in the middle. CDR3 length equals 16 residues. Germline lookup yields CDR1 MGHDK and CDR2 SYGVNS. The CDR3 here is CASRGRFGGRNTEAFF. Here the CDR3 DNA reads TGTGCCAGCAGGGGCAGGTTCGGAGGGAGGAACACTGAAGCTTTCTTT.

In nucleotides, the CDR3 is TGTGCCAGCAGCAATAACACAGGGGGCACAGATACGCAGTATTTT. Amino acid sequence: CASSNNTGGTDTQYF. The chain uses TRBV5-4 and TRBJ2-3; TRBD1 matches 7 bases. CDR1 SGHNT and CDR2 YYREEE come from the germline V gene (reference sequence). The length of the CDR3 is 15 residues. The V segment lost 4 bases and the J segment 1 base; nucleotides outside the gene matches: 6.

The chain links TRBV9 to TRBJ1-2; the D gene is possibly TRBD1 (5 bases). This CDR3 contains 13 residues. Deletions cut 4 bases from V and 4 bases from J, with 11 bases between. The germline V gene encodes CDR1 SGDLS and CDR2 YYNGEE. CDR3 sequence (DNA): TGTGCCAGCAGCTCCAGGGTGTTCTATGGCTACACCTTC. Translation: CASSSRVFYGYTF.

This sequence joins TRBV14 and TRBJ2-2; 9 bases are shared with TRBD2. The CDR3 runs to 18 residues. Unmatched junction bases numbered 12, after V lost 0 bases and J lost 7 bases. Germline-derived CDR1 and CDR2 are SGHDN and FVKESK. The CDR3 sequence is CASSQEHLAGGVDGELFF. The CDR3 nucleotides read TGTGCCAGCAGCCAAGAGCATCTGGCGGGGGGGGTCGACGGGGAGCTGTTTTTT.

Of note for this clone: The junction does not match germline at one end; this may be a read error. J is TRBJ2-5 and V is TRBV7-9, with D tentatively TRBD2 (5 bases). CDR1 is SEHNR, CDR2 FQNEAQ, per germline (reference sequence). The CDR3 covers 9 residues. The CDR3 DNA reads TGTGCCAGCGGGAGAACGGGTAACTTC. Translating it yields CASGRTGNF.

This clone showed up just a few times. The chain couples TRBV6-1 to TRBJ2-7, with D perhaps TRBD1 (5 bases). Trimming removed 6 bases from V and 3 bases from J, with 9 bases in between. This CDR3 is built from 12 residues. Germline values: CDR1 MNHNS, CDR2 SASEGT. CDR3 bases: TGTGCCAGCAGCCTACAGGTCTACGAGCAGTACTTC. The encoded protein is CASSLQVYEQYF.

This chain joins TRBV4-1 and TRBJ2-7, with 10 bases matching TRBD2. V shed 1 base, J shed 1 base, and the junction held 7 bases outside the gene matches. CDR3 length: 17 amino acids. Germline CDR1 reads MGHRA; CDR2 reads YSYEKL. This CDR3 is CASSQVLLAGESYEQYF. CDR3 sequence (DNA): TGCGCCAGCAGCCAAGTCTTGCTAGCGGGGGAATCCTACGAGCAGTACTTC.

V usage is TRBV15 and J usage is TRBJ1-5; TRBD1 matches at 8 bases. The length of the CDR3 is 14 residues. Looked up from germline, CDR1 is LNHNV and CDR2 is YYDKDF (reference sequence). V shed 4 bases and J 5 bases; nucleotides not matched to a gene: 4. Written as DNA, the CDR3 is TGTGCCACCAGCAATGGACAGGGAGATCAGCCCCAGCATTTT. This translates into CATSNGQGDQPQHF.

A few counts support this clone. The sample holds other DNA sequences that translate to the same CDR3. The rearrangement links TRBV5-1 to TRBJ1-2; weak D call: TRBD1 (6 bases). The CDR3 length is 13 residues. The ends were cut back, 4 bases at V and 2 bases at J, with 9 bases in the middle. CDR1 is SGHRS and CDR2 is YFSETQ in the germline V gene. The CDR3 DNA reads TGCGCCAGCAGCCCCGGGACAAACTATGGCTACACCTTC. Translated: CASSPGTNYGYTF.

V and J are TRBV4-3 and TRBJ2-1, with 10 positions matching TRBD2. The CDR3 loop spans 15 amino acids. The germline gives CDR1 LGHNA, CDR2 YSLEER. The junction had 4 bases not matched to a gene; V was cut back by 1 base and J by 7 bases. DNA for the CDR3: TGCGCCAGCAGCCAAGCATTAGCGGGGGGAAATGAGCAGTTCTTC. Translating it yields CASSQALAGGNEQFF.

The chain uses TRBV4-1 and TRBJ1-2, with a tentative D call TRBD1 (5 bases). Trimming stripped 1 base from V and 3 bases from J, with 21 bases between. The CDR3 loop spans 18 amino acids. Germline V gives CDR1 MGHRA, CDR2 YSYEKL. CDR3 sequence: CASSQGGAGVLGDYGYTF. In DNA form, the CDR3 reads TGCGCCAGCAGCCAAGGCGGGGCAGGAGTTTTGGGTGACTATGGCTACACCTTC.

The rearrangement joins TRBV18 to TRBJ2-5; no clear D. Germline V gene sequence: CDR1 KGHSH, CDR2 LQKENI. The germline V and J ends were trimmed by 0 bases and 4 bases, with 6 bases remaining between them. CDR3 length: 13 residues. CDR3 DNA sequence: TGTGCCAGCTCACCACCCGTCCTAGAGACCCAGTACTTC. It is translated as CASSPPVLETQYF.

The V gene is TRBV6-5, the J gene TRBJ1-5, with a weak D call TRBD1 (5 bases). The CDR3 runs 15 residues. Trimming pared 5 bases from V and 6 bases from J, leaving 17 bases between. CDR1 and CDR2 (germline): MNHEY, SVGAGI. The CDR3 DNA reads as TGTGCCAGCAGTCCAGGACACCACTACCGTCAGCCCCAGCATTTT. Translating gives CASSPGHHYRQPQHF.